What follows are 30 T cell receptor beta chains derived from one specimen sequenced in a study of blood T cell repertoires in COVID-19. Assay: immunoSEQ multiplex PCR; the TCRdb copy retains only in-frame clones and omits some. The table shows about 54,000 clones, with about 87% occurring only once. Material: peripheral blood. Source of these receptors: a human donor in a cohort sampled during active COVID-19.

The J gene is TRBJ2-1, the V gene TRBV18, with TRBD1 matching over 9 bases. J lost 5 bases, V lost 4 bases, and 6 bases had no gene match. Germline assignment: CDR1 KGHSH and CDR2 LQKENI. The CDR3 runs 15 residues. CDR3 in DNA: TGTGCCAGCTCACAGAGACAGGGGGATAACAATGAGCAGTTCTTC. This codes for CASSQRQGDNNEQFF.

V is TRBV19 and J is TRBJ2-5, with D possibly matching TRBD2 (5 bases). CDR1 and CDR2 from the germline V gene are LNHDA and SQIVND (reference sequence). The CDR3 covers 14 residues. The V and J ends lost 3 bases and 2 bases respectively, with 10 bases between them. Written as DNA, the CDR3 is TGTGCCAGTAGTATGCAACGGGGACAAGAGACCCAGTACTTC. Protein: CASSMQRGQETQYF.

This chain links TRBV3-1 (or the pseudogene TRBV3-2) with TRBJ2-2, with D unclear. The V end lost 0 bases, the J end lost 1 base, and 12 bases lay between the germline ends. Germline V lookup: CDR1 LGHDT, CDR2 YNNKEL (reference sequence). This CDR3 has 17 residues. CDR3 sequence: CASSQEPGRMNTGELFF. CDR3 bases: TGTGCCAGCAGCCAAGAACCAGGTAGGATGAACACCGGGGAGCTGTTTTTT.

The rearrangement joins TRBV19 to TRBJ1-5; D not resolved. The CDR3 runs to 16 residues. The germline V gene encodes CDR1 LNHDA and CDR2 SQIVND (reference sequence). V shed 1 base and J shed 1 base, with 11 bases lying between them. CDR3: CASSIGATRSNQPQHF. The CDR3 DNA is TGTGCCAGTAGTATAGGGGCTACCAGAAGCAATCAGCCCCAGCATTTT.

This sequence joins TRBV14 and TRBJ2-1; D possibly corresponds to TRBD1 (6 bases). Trimming cost V 1 base and J 8 bases, with 9 bases left between them. The CDR3 loop spans 13 amino acids. CDR1 and CDR2 (germline): SGHDN, FVKESK. CDR3 sequence: CASSQGGRHEQFF. In nucleotides, the CDR3 is TGTGCCAGCAGCCAAGGGGGGCGGCATGAGCAGTTCTTC.

The chain uses TRBV18 and TRBJ2-7; TRBD2 matches at 12 bases. Germline CDR1 reads KGHSH; CDR2 reads LQKENI. This CDR3 contains 14 residues. Trimming cost V 5 bases and J 5 bases; bases outside gene matches: 4. Here the CDR3 reads CASSGLAGSDEQYF. CDR3 in DNA: TGTGCCAGCTCAGGACTAGCGGGGTCGGACGAGCAGTACTTC.

The chain links TRBV18 to TRBJ1-2, with TRBD1 identical over 7 bases. V dropped 2 bases and J dropped 0; count of bases not matched to a gene: 3. The CDR3 covers 15 residues. Germline CDR1 reads KGHSH; CDR2 reads LQKENI. DNA of the CDR3: TGTGCCAGCTCACCATCGGGGACAGCTAACTATGGCTACACCTTC. Amino acid sequence: CASSPSGTANYGYTF.

This chain joins TRBV10-3 and TRBJ1-2; TRBD1 aligns across 8 bases. Looked up from germline, CDR1 is ENHRY and CDR2 is SYGVKD. The J segment lost 8 bases and the V segment lost 4 bases, leaving 6 bases of the junction unmatched. CDR3 length: 13 residues. The CDR3, as DNA: TGTGCCATCAGTGGGACAGGGTTGGAGGGCTACACCTTC. This gives the protein CAISGTGLEGYTF.

This rearrangement joins TRBV7-9 to TRBJ2-2; 8 nucleotides agree with TRBD2. V was pared by 5 bases and J by 1 base, with 6 bases of the junction left unmatched. The CDR3 is 16 residues long. CDR1 and CDR2 (germline): SEHNR, FQNEAQ (reference sequence). The CDR3 loop reads CASSPGLAGNTGELFF. The DNA for the CDR3 is TGTGCCAGCAGCCCCGGGCTAGCGGGGAACACCGGGGAGCTGTTTTTT.

The chain carries TRBV20-1 and TRBJ2-5; 14 nucleotides match TRBD2. J lost 3 bases, V lost 3 bases, and 9 bases had no gene match. From germline, CDR1 is DFQATT and CDR2 SNEGSKA (reference sequence). The CDR3 runs to 17 residues. CDR3 sequence reads: CSASLGLAGDREETQYF. The CDR3 bases are TGCAGTGCTAGTTTGGGACTAGCGGGGGACCGAGAAGAGACCCAGTACTTC.

The rearrangement joins TRBV7-3 to TRBJ2-2; perhaps TRBD1 as D (6 bases). Germline V gene lookup returns CDR1 SGHTA and CDR2 FQGTGA. This CDR3 has 15 residues. V was pared by 1 base and J by 6 bases, with 12 bases between. CDR3 coding DNA: TGTGCCAGCAGCTTAAAAGGGGGAAAAGCCGGGGAGCTGTTTTTT. Protein product: CASSLKGGKAGELFF.

The chain carries TRBV10-2 and TRBJ1-3, with 7 bases fitting TRBD1. J was trimmed by 0 bases and V by 7 bases; bases with no gene match: 12. This CDR3 is built from 17 residues. Germline loops: CDR1 WSHSY, CDR2 SAAADI. The CDR3 sequence is CASTHRGGSGSGNTIYF. DNA of the CDR3: TGCGCCAGCACACACAGGGGTGGGTCCGGCTCTGGAAACACCATATATTTT.

The chain is built from TRBV5-4 and TRBJ2-3; D is undetermined. V dropped 4 bases and J dropped 0 bases, with 9 bases sitting between them. The CDR3 has 14 amino acids. Germline CDR1 SGHNT, CDR2 YYREEE (reference sequence). CDR3 coding DNA: TGTGCCAGCAGCCCCGAGACTAGCACAGATACGCAGTATTTT. Translated: CASSPETSTDTQYF.

The gene calls are TRBV4-3 and TRBJ2-5; no clear D. The CDR3 loop spans 14 amino acids. Trimming left V 0 bases short and J 5 bases short, with 10 bases between. Germline lookup yields CDR1 LGHNA and CDR2 YSLEER. CDR3 DNA sequence: TGCGCCAGCAGCCAAGATACCTCCCGGGAGACCCAGTACTTC. It translates to CASSQDTSRETQYF.

The CDR3 loop is CASSQRGINYGYTF. Here the CDR3 DNA reads TGCGCCAGCAGCCAACGGGGAATTAACTATGGCTACACCTTC. The gene calls are TRBV4-3 and TRBJ1-2; D is ambiguous. The germline gives CDR1 LGHNA, CDR2 YSLEER. This CDR3 spans 14 amino acids. The V gene lost 2 bases and the J gene lost 1 base, with 8 bases spanning the gap.

For the CDR3, the DNA is TGTGCCAGCAGCTTCGGGAGCTCTGGAAACACCATATATTTT. It translates to CASSFGSSGNTIYF. The rearrangement uses TRBV5-5 and TRBJ1-3; D is ambiguous. V was pared by 2 bases and J by 0 bases, with 6 bases between. There are 14 residues in the CDR3. The germline CDR1 and CDR2 sequences are SGHKS and YYEKEE (reference sequence). The whole variable domain, remainder taken from reference TRBV5-5 and TRBJ1-3, is DAGVTQSPTHLIKTRGQQVTLRCSPISGHKSVSWYQQVLGQGPQFIFQYYEKEERGRGNFPDRFSARQFPNYSSELNVNALLLGDSALYLCASSFGSSGNTIYFGEGSWLTVV.

The gene calls are TRBV3-1 (or the pseudogene TRBV3-2) and TRBJ2-7; no clear D gene. Germline V CDR1 and CDR2: LGHDT, YNNKEL (reference sequence). Trimming left V 1 base short and J 4 bases short, with 14 bases between. This CDR3 has 15 amino acids. The CDR3: CASSQAWAGPYEQYF. CDR3 sequence (DNA): TGTGCCAGCAGCCAAGCGTGGGCAGGTCCGTACGAGCAGTACTTC.

The chain is built from TRBV3-1 (or the pseudogene TRBV3-2) and TRBJ2-2; 15 nucleotides line up with TRBD2. V lost 6 bases to trimming and J lost 5 bases; unmatched junction nucleotides: 7. The CDR3 covers 17 residues. Germline-derived CDR1 and CDR2 are LGHDT and YNNKEL (reference sequence). The CDR3 bases are TGTGCCAGCAGGCCACCGGGACTAGCGGGAGGTACCGGGGAGCTGTTTTTT. This codes for CASRPPGLAGGTGELFF.

The rearrangement uses TRBV15 and TRBJ2-5; 9 nucleotides agree with TRBD2. Trimming cost V 1 base and J 6 bases; bases outside gene matches: 12. This CDR3 has 17 residues. Per the germline V gene, CDR1 is LNHNV and CDR2 is YYDKDF (reference sequence). In DNA form, the CDR3 reads TGTGCCACCAGCAGAGGTTCGACTAGCGGATCCGCCCAGACCCAGTACTTC. It yields the protein CATSRGSTSGSAQTQYF.

This chain uses TRBV4-3 with TRBJ2-7, with 7 bases that match TRBD2. Trimming removed 0 bases from V and 2 bases from J; junction bases left unmatched: 7. CDR1 is LGHNA, CDR2 YSLEER, per germline. CDR3 size: 16 residues. The CDR3 spells CASSQEVWGGPYEQYF. The CDR3 nucleotides read TGCGCCAGCAGCCAAGAGGTGTGGGGGGGACCCTACGAGCAGTACTTC.

The rearrangement uses TRBV6-5 and TRBJ1-1, with D possibly being TRBD1 (6 bases). Trimming left V 6 bases short and J 1 base short, with 9 bases between. The CDR3 covers 13 residues. The germline CDR1 and CDR2 sequences are MNHEY and SVGAGI. As DNA, the CDR3 is TGTGCCAGCAGACTACAGGGGAACACTGAAGCTTTCTTT. Protein product: CASRLQGNTEAFF.

This clone came up once. The chain is built from TRBV5-1 and TRBJ2-7; 8 bases line up with TRBD1. From germline, CDR1 is SGHRS and CDR2 YFSETQ. V shed 1 base and J 0 bases; nucleotides not matched to a gene: 3. This CDR3 is built from 15 residues. CDR3 loop: CASSLIGTGSYEQYF. The CDR3 nucleotides are TGCGCCAGCAGCTTGATAGGGACAGGCTCCTACGAGCAGTACTTC.

The rearrangement links TRBV7-6 to TRBJ1-2; a possible D gene is TRBD1 (6 bases). This CDR3 is 15 amino acids long. Trimming stripped 1 base from V and 4 bases from J, with 13 bases between. CDR1 is SGHVS, CDR2 FNYEAQ, per germline. The CDR3 bases are TGTGCCAGCAGCTTAGGAACAGGGAGTAGCTATGGCTACACCTTC. This codes for CASSLGTGSSYGYTF.

This chain connects TRBV5-1 to TRBJ1-1, with D uncertain. V shed 1 base and J shed 2 bases, with 9 bases lying between them. The length of the CDR3 is 14 residues. The germline gives CDR1 SGHRS, CDR2 YFSETQ. CDR3 in amino acids: CASSLWGGNTEAFF. The CDR3 DNA follows: TGCGCCAGCAGCTTGTGGGGAGGAAACACTGAAGCTTTCTTT.

The rearrangement joins TRBV7-3 to TRBJ2-5; D might be TRBD1 (5 bases). Germline V gives CDR1 SGHTA, CDR2 FQGTGA. CDR3 length equals 13 residues. Trimming cost V 3 bases and J 1 base, with 6 bases left between them. CDR3 nucleotides: TGTGCCAGCAGCTTGACAGTCCAAGAGACCCAGTACTTC. Its translation: CASSLTVQETQYF.

This clone has just a few counts. Here the CDR3 DNA reads TGTGCCAGCAGCTTAAGACAGAATGAAAAACTGTTTTTT. This gives the protein CASSLRQNEKLFF. The chain couples TRBV7-9 to TRBJ1-4, with D perhaps TRBD1 (5 bases). V was pared by 2 bases and J by 5 bases, with 6 bases between. Germline V lookup: CDR1 SEHNR, CDR2 FQNEAQ (reference sequence). The CDR3 runs to 13 residues.

This chain uses TRBV3-1 (or the pseudogene TRBV3-2) with TRBJ2-5, with TRBD2 matching 14 bases. Germline values: CDR1 LGHDT, CDR2 YNNKEL (reference sequence). With 4 bases clipped from V and 3 bases from J, the junction kept 4 bases outside the gene matches. This CDR3 has 16 amino acids. CDR3 protein: CASSPPGLAGEETQYF. The CDR3 DNA reads TGTGCCAGCAGCCCGCCGGGACTAGCGGGAGAAGAGACCCAGTACTTC.

The chain has TRBV5-4 and TRBJ2-5; no definite D call. Looked up from germline, CDR1 is SGHNT and CDR2 is YYREEE (reference sequence). CDR3 length equals 14 residues. Trimming took 0 bases from V and 2 from J, leaving 8 bases between them. In nucleotides, the CDR3 is TGTGCCAGCAGCTTGGCGGAGCGACAAGAGACCCAGTACTTC. The encoded protein is CASSLAERQETQYF.

Written as DNA, the CDR3 is TGTGCCAGCAGTGATGCCCCCAGCGGGACTAGCACAGATACGCAGTATTTT. Protein product: CASSDAPSGTSTDTQYF. J is TRBJ2-3 and V is TRBV6-1; TRBD2 agrees at 7 bases. The V gene's germline CDR1 is MNHNS and CDR2 SASEGT. J lost 0 bases, V lost 3 bases, and 9 bases had no gene match. This CDR3 spans 17 amino acids.

The J gene is TRBJ1-4, the V gene TRBV10-3, with D possibly matching TRBD1 (5 bases). The CDR3 is 12 amino acids. CDR1 ENHRY and CDR2 SYGVKD come from the germline V gene. Trimming removed 3 bases from V and 8 bases from J, with 7 bases in between. Here the CDR3 reads CAISETGEKLFF. DNA of the CDR3: TGTGCCATCAGTGAAACAGGAGAAAAACTGTTTTTT.